This is a list of T cell receptor beta chains from one sample in a study of cytomegalovirus exposure and HLA in healthy donors. Sequenced by immunoSEQ multiplex PCR; TCRdb stores in-frame clones only, minus some. In total, the table holds some 76,000 clones. The sample consisted of PBMCs. These receptors all come from a boy between 10 and 17 years old in good health and CMV-seronegative. CDR3s include the opening cysteine and the closing phenylalanine or tryptophan. A D gene is named only where the DNA matches it firmly.

D gene: NA
V gene: TRBV19
J gene: TRBJ1-5
CDR3 DNA: TGTGCCAGTAGTATAGGTCGGGGGGCTTTCAATCAGCCCCAGCATTTT
CDR3 protein: CASSIGRGAFNQPQHF

D gene: TRBD1
V gene: TRBV5-1
J gene: TRBJ1-4
CDR3 DNA: TGCGCCAGCAGCTTAAGACAGGGCGGTGGTGAAAAACTGTTTTTT
CDR3 protein: CASSLRQGGGEKLFF

D gene: TRBD1
V gene: TRBV19
J gene: TRBJ2-3
CDR3 DNA: TGTGCCAGTAGTTCCGGGGACAGGGGTTATACGCAGTATTTT
CDR3 protein: CASSSGDRGYTQYF

D gene: TRBD1
V gene: TRBV18
J gene: TRBJ1-5
CDR3 DNA: TGTGCCAGCTCACCGGGACAGGGGTTCAATCAGCCCCAGCATTTT
CDR3 protein: CASSPGQGFNQPQHF

D gene: NA
V gene: TRBV7-9
J gene: TRBJ1-1
CDR3 DNA: TGTGCCAGCCTGCGGGACGCGACGAACACTGAAGCTTTCTTT
CDR3 protein: CASLRDATNTEAFF

D gene: NA
V gene: TRBV5-1
J gene: TRBJ2-2
CDR3 DNA: TGCGCCAGCGGGACTCCCGGTTCGGAGCTGTTTTTT
CDR3 protein: CASGTPGSELFF

D gene: NA
V gene: TRBV19
J gene: TRBJ1-1
CDR3 DNA: TGTGCCAGTCGCCCCTGGACAGCGAACACTGAAGCTTTCTTT
CDR3 protein: CASRPWTANTEAFF

D gene: TRBD2
V gene: TRBV19
J gene: TRBJ2-3
CDR3 DNA: TGTGCCAGTAGTAAAGGGTCGGGACTAAATGTGGATACGCAGTATTTT
CDR3 protein: CASSKGSGLNVDTQYF

D gene: TRBD2
V gene: TRBV4-2
J gene: TRBJ2-6
CDR3 DNA: TGTGCCAGCAGCTCGCAATCTAGCGGGGAAAGCTCTGGGGCCAACGTCCTGACTTTC
CDR3 protein: CASSSQSSGESSGANVLTF

D gene: NA
V gene: TRBV6-1
J gene: TRBJ1-2
CDR3 DNA: TGTGCCAGCAGTGAAGAATCGGGGGATAGATTTGTGAGGGGCTACACCTTC
CDR3 protein: CASSEESGDRFVRGYTF

D gene: NA
V gene: TRBV5-1
J gene: TRBJ2-3
CDR3 DNA: TGCGCCAGCCGGGGGAGAGATACGCAGTATTTT
CDR3 protein: CASRGRDTQYF

D gene: TRBD2
V gene: TRBV11-2
J gene: TRBJ2-3
CDR3 DNA: TGTGCCAGCAGCTTATCGATGGCGGGAGTGGCAGATACGCAGTATTTT
CDR3 protein: CASSLSMAGVADTQYF

D gene: NA
V gene: TRBV7-2
J gene: TRBJ1-1
CDR3 DNA: TGTGCCAGCAGCGAGGAAATACAGGGATCGGACACTGAAGCTTTCTTT
CDR3 protein: CASSEEIQGSDTEAFF

D gene: NA
V gene: TRBV6-1
J gene: TRBJ2-2
CDR3 DNA: TGTGCCAGCAGTGAATCTCCCACGGTCACCGGGGAGCTGTTTTTT
CDR3 protein: CASSESPTVTGELFF

D gene: NA
V gene: TRBV6-1
J gene: TRBJ1-2
CDR3 DNA: TGTGCCAGCACAACAGGGTCTTTTGGCTACACCTTC
CDR3 protein: CASTTGSFGYTF

D gene: TRBD1
V gene: TRBV5-1
J gene: TRBJ1-2
CDR3 DNA: TGCGCCAGCAGCTTTACCCGACAGGGGGATGGCTACACCTTC
CDR3 protein: CASSFTRQGDGYTF

D gene: NA
V gene: TRBV27
J gene: TRBJ1-2
CDR3 DNA: TGTGCCAGCAGTTTATCGCCCACAGGGAATGGCTACACCTTC
CDR3 protein: CASSLSPTGNGYTF

D gene: NA
V gene: TRBV5-6
J gene: TRBJ2-1
CDR3 DNA: TGTGCCAGCAATCACCAGATCTACAATGAGCAGTTCTTC
CDR3 protein: CASNHQIYNEQFF

D gene: NA
V gene: TRBV9
J gene: TRBJ2-5
CDR3 DNA: TGTGCCAGCAGCGTAGACCCCCAGGGGCGAGAGACCCAGTACTTC
CDR3 protein: CASSVDPQGRETQYF

D gene: NA
V gene: TRBV5-1
J gene: TRBJ1-2
CDR3 DNA: TGCGCCAGCAGCCCTGGGAAGACAGGACCTTTCTATGGCTACACCTTC
CDR3 protein: CASSPGKTGPFYGYTF

D gene: NA
V gene: TRBV2
J gene: TRBJ2-7
CDR3 DNA: TGTGCCAGCAGAGCCTTCAGGGGTTCCTACGAGCAGTACTTC
CDR3 protein: CASRAFRGSYEQYF

D gene: NA
V gene: TRBV30
J gene: TRBJ1-1
CDR3 DNA: TGTGCCTGGAGTGTACGTTTGGAGGGGACTGAAGATTTCTTT
CDR3 protein: CAWSVRLEGTEDFF

D gene: TRBD2
V gene: TRBV4-2
J gene: TRBJ2-5
CDR3 DNA: TGTGCCAGCAGCCAAGATCCCGCGGGGGGCCAAGAGACCCAGTACTTC
CDR3 protein: CASSQDPAGGQETQYF

D gene: NA
V gene: TRBV4-2
J gene: TRBJ2-5
CDR3 DNA: TGTGCCAGCAGCCAACTGGGACTGAACCAAGAGACCCAGTACTTC
CDR3 protein: CASSQLGLNQETQYF

D gene: NA
V gene: TRBV4-1
J gene: TRBJ1-2
CDR3 DNA: TGCGCCAGCAGCCTTCCTCGGGGGGCAGACCCCTTTAACTATGGCTACACCTTC
CDR3 protein: CASSLPRGADPFNYGYTF

D gene: NA
V gene: TRBV14
J gene: TRBJ1-2
CDR3 DNA: TGTGCCAGCAGCCAAGATTTTCTAGGGGTAGGAGGCTACACCTTC
CDR3 protein: CASSQDFLGVGGYTF

D gene: TRBD1
V gene: TRBV6-5
J gene: TRBJ2-7
CDR3 DNA: TGTGCCAGCAGTTACGACAGGGGGGGCGTTGAGCAGTACTTC
CDR3 protein: CASSYDRGGVEQYF

D gene: TRBD2
V gene: TRBV27
J gene: TRBJ2-2
CDR3 DNA: TGTGCCAGCAGTTTCCAGCGGGACTACACCGGGGAGCTGTTTTTT
CDR3 protein: CASSFQRDYTGELFF

D gene: TRBD1
V gene: TRBV5-4
J gene: TRBJ2-3
CDR3 DNA: TGTGCCAGCAGCGGGACAGCCAACCGTCCTAGCACAGATACGCAGTATTTT
CDR3 protein: CASSGTANRPSTDTQYF

D gene: NA
V gene: TRBV5-6
J gene: TRBJ2-7
CDR3 DNA: TGTGCCAGCAGCTCCCCGGGACAACCCTACGAGCAGTACTTC
CDR3 protein: CASSSPGQPYEQYF

D gene: NA
V gene: TRBV5-8
J gene: TRBJ1-1
CDR3 DNA: TGTGCCAGCAGCGGACATATAATGAACACTGAAGCTTTCTTT
CDR3 protein: CASSGHIMNTEAFF

D gene: TRBD2
V gene: TRBV30
J gene: TRBJ2-1
CDR3 DNA: TGTGCCTGGAGTGTACCCGCGGGGGGGGTAGAGTTCTTC
CDR3 protein: CAWSVPAGGVEFF